This T cell receptor beta chain was documented in a study of cytomegalovirus exposure and HLA in healthy donors. About the research overall: The same platform was used for the 120 validation repertoires and the approximately 670 first-cohort repertoires, a later analysis reported.

The study's findings and limits: Most TCR sequences were rare, but some public TCRs occurred in many donors. With high specificity and sensitivity, the classifier reportedly diagnosed cytomegalovirus status. The tendency of first-cohort TCR clusters to co-occur in the 120 or so validation repertoires emerged from a later analysis.

TCRdb's table, derived via immunoSEQ multiplex PCR, lists solely in-frame clones and lacks some. In the table there are 150,000 to 200,000 clones, about 84% of which are singletons. This CDR3 has 20 residues. Trimming removed 4 bases from V and 5 bases from J; junction bases left unmatched: 22. Of note for this clone: Antigen: not known.

Sample: PBMCs. The TCR originated in a woman in her late teens or twenties in good health and CMV-seronegative. The V gene is TRBV5-3, the J gene TRBJ1-1, with 11 bases lining up with TRBD1. TRBV5-3 is marked as an open reading frame, function uncertain. CDR3 sequence reads: CARSGGQGATRNRRGTEAFF. In DNA form, the CDR3 reads TGTGCCAGAAGCGGAGGACAGGGGGCCACTCGGAATCGCCGGGGGACTGAAGCTTTCTTT.